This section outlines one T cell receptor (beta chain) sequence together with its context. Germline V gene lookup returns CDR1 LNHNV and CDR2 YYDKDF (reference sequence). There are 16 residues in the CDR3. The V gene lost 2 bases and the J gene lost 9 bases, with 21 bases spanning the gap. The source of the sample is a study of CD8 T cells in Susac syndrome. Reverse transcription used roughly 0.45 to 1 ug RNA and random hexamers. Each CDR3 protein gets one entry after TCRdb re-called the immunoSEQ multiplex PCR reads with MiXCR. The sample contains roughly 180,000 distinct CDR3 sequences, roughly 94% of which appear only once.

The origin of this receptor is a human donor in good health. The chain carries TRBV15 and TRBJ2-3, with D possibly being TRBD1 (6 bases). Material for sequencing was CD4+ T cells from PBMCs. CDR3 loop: CATSRPDRISDKTQYF. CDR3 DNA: TGTGCCACCAGCAGACCCGACAGGATATCAGATAAGACGCAGTATTTT.